This T cell receptor (beta chain) was retrieved from a study of control samples from healthy donors and cancer patients. Profiling relied on immunoSEQ multiplex PCR, and the TCRdb table lists in-frame clones only, not all of them. The sample has about 60,000 clones; roughly 86% are singletons. V shed 11 bases and J shed 2 bases, with 12 bases lying between them. The germline V gene encodes CDR1 SNHLY and CDR2 FYNNEI. The CDR3 extends over 13 amino acids. The specimen sequenced was blood. The V gene is TRBV2, the J gene TRBJ1-4; D is perhaps TRBD1 (6 bases). This receptor was obtained from a man aged 45-60 years in good health. In nucleotides, the CDR3 is TGTGCCGCAAGGACAGAGACTAATGAAAAACTGTTTTTT. This sequence encodes CAARTETNEKLFF.